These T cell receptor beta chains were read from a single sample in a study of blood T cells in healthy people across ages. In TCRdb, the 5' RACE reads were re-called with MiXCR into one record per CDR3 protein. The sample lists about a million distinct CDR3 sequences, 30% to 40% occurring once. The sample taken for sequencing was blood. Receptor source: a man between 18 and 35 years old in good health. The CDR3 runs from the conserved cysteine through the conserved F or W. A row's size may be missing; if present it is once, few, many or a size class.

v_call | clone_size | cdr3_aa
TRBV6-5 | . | CASSQGPGGYTF
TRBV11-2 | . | CASSPAKHRRDGYTF
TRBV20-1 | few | CSAPPAGQGHEQFF
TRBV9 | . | CASSVGGTGRGNIQYF
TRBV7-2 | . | CAGSPGQADHRADTQYF
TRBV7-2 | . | CASSFRDRPLYGYTF
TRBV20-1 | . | CSARDLIASSYNEQFF
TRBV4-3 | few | CASSQEAGGVEAFF
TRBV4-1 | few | CASSRATGNTEAFF
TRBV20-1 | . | CSAGDRATSGYTF
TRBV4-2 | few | CASSQGQTKNQPQHF
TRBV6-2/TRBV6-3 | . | CASSDRRDDQPQHF
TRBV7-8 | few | CASSLAPGQYNEQFF
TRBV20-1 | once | CSARLSGGAPADTQYF
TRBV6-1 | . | CASTEQGKAFF
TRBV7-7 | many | CASSLFTQETQYF
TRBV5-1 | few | CASSSGVGTGGEKLFF
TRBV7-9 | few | CASSLAITGDPSDEQFF
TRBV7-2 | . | CASTTGDYEQYF
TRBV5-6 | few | CASSPRGTGYGYTF
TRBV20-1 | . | CSAQSRTVFFTDTQYF
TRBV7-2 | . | CASSLDGGEHTEAFF
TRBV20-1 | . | CSAREDRGGQETQYF
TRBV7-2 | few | CASSLGTQNIQYF
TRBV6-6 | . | CASTLTPQNTEAFF
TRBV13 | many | CASSLETEEQFF
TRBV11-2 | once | CASSLENAPGLSGGLSTDTQYF
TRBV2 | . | CASWGDLLYNEQFF
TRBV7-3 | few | CASSPVSAYNEQFF
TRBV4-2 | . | CASSQGPGSSGQPGDEQYF
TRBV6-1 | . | CASRRYENTEAFF
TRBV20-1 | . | CSAQGQMSTEAFF
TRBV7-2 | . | CASRAQTGEGEKLFF
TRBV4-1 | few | CASSQVRVGRTEAFF
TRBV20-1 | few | CSAVTSGFNSPLHF
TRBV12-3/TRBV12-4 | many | CASSLAPPDTQYF
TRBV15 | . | CATSHRDRMFYGYTF
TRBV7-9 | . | CASSLVSAGLFF
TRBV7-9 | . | CASSLGDRNSYEQYF
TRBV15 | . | CATSPTQKSGNYGYTF
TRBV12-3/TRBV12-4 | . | CASKRSTDTQYF
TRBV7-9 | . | CASSLASEGGAFF
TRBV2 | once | CASSEGYTGELFF
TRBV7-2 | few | CASSPTFTDTQYF
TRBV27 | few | CASSLRSYSPLHF
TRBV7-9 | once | CASSLPRKRETQYF
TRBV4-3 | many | CASSQAGLLKLNEQFF
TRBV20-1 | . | CSASYGQGDSPLHF
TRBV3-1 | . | CASSPHISEEKNIQYF
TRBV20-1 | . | CSARKAGYEQYF
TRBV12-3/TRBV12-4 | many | CASSPTPTNEKLFF
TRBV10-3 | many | CAIQGQLTDTQYF